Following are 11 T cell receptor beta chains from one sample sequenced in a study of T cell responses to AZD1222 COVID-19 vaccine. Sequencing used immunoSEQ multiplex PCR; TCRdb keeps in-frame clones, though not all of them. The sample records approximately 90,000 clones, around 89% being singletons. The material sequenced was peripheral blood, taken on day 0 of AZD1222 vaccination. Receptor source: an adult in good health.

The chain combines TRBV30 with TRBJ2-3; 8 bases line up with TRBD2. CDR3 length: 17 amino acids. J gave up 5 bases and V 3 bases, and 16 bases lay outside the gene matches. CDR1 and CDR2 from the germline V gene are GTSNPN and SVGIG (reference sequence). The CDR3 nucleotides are TGTGCCTGGAGCACCGGCCGTGTTAGCGGGGCTGGAGATACGCAGTATTTT. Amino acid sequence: CAWSTGRVSGAGDTQYF.

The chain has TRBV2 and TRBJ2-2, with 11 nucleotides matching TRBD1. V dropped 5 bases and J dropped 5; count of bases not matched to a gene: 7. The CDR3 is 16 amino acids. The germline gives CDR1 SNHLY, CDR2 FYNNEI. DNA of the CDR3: TGTGCCAGCAGTCCGCCCGGGACAGGGGGGACCGGGGAGCTGTTTTTT. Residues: CASSPPGTGGTGELFF.

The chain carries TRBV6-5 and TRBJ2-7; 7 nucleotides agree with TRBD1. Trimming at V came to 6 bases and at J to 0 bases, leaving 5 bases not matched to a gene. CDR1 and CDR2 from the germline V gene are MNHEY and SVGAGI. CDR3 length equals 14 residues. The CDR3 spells CASRGQATSYEQYF. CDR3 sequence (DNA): TGTGCCAGCAGAGGACAGGCTACCTCCTACGAGCAGTACTTC.

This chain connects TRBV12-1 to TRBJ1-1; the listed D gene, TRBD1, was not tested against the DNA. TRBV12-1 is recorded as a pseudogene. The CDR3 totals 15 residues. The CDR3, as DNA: TGTGCCAGCAGCTTTGGGCAGGGATTAGGCACTGAAGCTTTCTTT. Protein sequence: CASSFGQGLGTEAFF.

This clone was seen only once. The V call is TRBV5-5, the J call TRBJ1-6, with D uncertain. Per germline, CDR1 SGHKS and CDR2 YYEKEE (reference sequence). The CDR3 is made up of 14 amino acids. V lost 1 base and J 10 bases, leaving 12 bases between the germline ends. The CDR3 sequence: CASSLWQVRSPLHF. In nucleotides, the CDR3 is TGTGCCAGCAGCTTGTGGCAGGTTAGGTCACCCCTCCACTTT.

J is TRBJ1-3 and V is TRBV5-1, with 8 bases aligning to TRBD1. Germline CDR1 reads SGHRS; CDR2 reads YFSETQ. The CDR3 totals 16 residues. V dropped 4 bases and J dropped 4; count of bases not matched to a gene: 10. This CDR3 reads CASSAPDREAGNTIYF. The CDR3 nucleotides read TGCGCCAGCAGCGCCCCGGACAGGGAGGCCGGAAACACCATATATTTT.

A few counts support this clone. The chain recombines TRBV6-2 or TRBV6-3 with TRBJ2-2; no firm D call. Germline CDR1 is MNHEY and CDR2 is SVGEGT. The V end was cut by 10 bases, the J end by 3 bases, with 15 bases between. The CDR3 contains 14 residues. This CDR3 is CATSPPLDTGELFF. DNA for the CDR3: TGTGCCACCAGCCCCCCGTTGGACACCGGGGAGCTGTTTTTT.

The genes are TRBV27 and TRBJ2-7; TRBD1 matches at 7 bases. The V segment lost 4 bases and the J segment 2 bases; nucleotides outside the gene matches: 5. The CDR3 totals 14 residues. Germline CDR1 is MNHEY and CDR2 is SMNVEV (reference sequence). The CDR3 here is CASSSLGQPYEQYF. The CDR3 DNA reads TGTGCCAGCAGTTCCCTGGGACAGCCCTACGAGCAGTACTTC.

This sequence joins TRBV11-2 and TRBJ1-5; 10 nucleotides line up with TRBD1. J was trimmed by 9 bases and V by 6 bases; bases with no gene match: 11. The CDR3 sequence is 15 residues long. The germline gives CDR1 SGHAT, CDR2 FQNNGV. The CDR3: CASSQGGTGELPQHF. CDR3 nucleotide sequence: TGTGCCAGCAGTCAAGGGGGGACAGGGGAGCTGCCCCAGCATTTT.

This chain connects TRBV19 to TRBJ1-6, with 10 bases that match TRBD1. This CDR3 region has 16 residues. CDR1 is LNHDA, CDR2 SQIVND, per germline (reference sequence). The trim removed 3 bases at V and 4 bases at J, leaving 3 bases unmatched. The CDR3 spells CASSIGTGAYNSPLHF. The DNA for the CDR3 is TGTGCCAGTAGTATTGGGACAGGGGCGTATAATTCACCCCTCCACTTT.

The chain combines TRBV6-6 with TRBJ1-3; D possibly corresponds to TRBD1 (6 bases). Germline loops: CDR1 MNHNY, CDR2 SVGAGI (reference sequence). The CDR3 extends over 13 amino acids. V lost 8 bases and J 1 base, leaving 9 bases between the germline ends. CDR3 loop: CASSTGSGNTIYF. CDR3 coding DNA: TGTGCCAGCTCAACAGGGTCTGGAAACACCATATATTTT.